Each of the 21 T cell receptor beta chains below was sequenced from the same sample in a study of cytomegalovirus exposure and HLA in healthy donors. The study ran its PCR with 60 Vbeta and 13 Jbeta primers. Assay used: immunoSEQ multiplex PCR; TCRdb lists only in-frame clones, some missing. The sample yields approximately 210,000 clones, around 79% seen once. Sequencing input: PBMCs. Receptors were obtained from a woman aged 45-59 years in good health and CMV-seronegative.

The chain uses TRBV28 and TRBJ2-7, with TRBD1 matching 7 bases. Trimming cost V 1 base and J 0 bases; bases outside gene matches: 15. The length of the CDR3 is 19 residues. The germline CDR1 and CDR2 sequences are MDHEN and SYDVKM. The CDR3 sequence is CASSLYLSTAGGSSYEQYF. In nucleotides, the CDR3 is TGTGCCAGCAGTTTATACCTGAGTACGGCAGGGGGAAGCTCCTACGAGCAGTACTTC.

The chain joins TRBV6-6 to TRBJ2-2; D might be TRBD2 (6 bases). V lost 2 bases, J lost 4 bases, and 11 bases lay in between. The CDR3 totals 15 residues. In germline, CDR1 is MNHNY, CDR2 SVGAGI (reference sequence). The CDR3 bases are TGTGCCAGCAGTTACGCCCTAGCGCGCACCGGGGAGCTGTTTTTT. This gives the protein CASSYALARTGELFF.

The V and J genes are TRBV7-9 and TRBJ1-2; 7 nucleotides align to TRBD1. This CDR3 is built from 15 residues. Per germline, CDR1 SEHNR and CDR2 FQNEAQ (reference sequence). The V and J ends lost 5 bases and 0 bases, in that order; junction bases with no gene match: 6. Here the CDR3 reads CASSTWDSSNYGYTF. CDR3 DNA sequence: TGTGCCAGCAGCACCTGGGACAGCTCTAACTATGGCTACACCTTC.

This chain joins TRBV11-2 and TRBJ2-1; 14 bases are shared with TRBD2. The CDR3 consists of 15 residues. CDR1 SGHAT and CDR2 FQNNGV come from the germline V gene. The V segment lost 4 bases and the J segment 10 bases; nucleotides outside the gene matches: 6. CDR3 sequence (DNA): TGTGCCAGCAGCTCGACTAGCGGGAGGGCCGGAGAGCAGTTCTTC. Translated, it gives CASSSTSGRAGEQFF.

This chain joins TRBV7-6 and TRBJ1-2; 8 nucleotides line up with TRBD1. Trimming removed 2 bases from V and 8 bases from J; junction bases left unmatched: 10. Germline-derived CDR1 and CDR2 are SGHVS and FNYEAQ. The CDR3 runs 15 residues. The CDR3: CASSLYGGQVGGYTF. The CDR3 nucleotides read TGTGCCAGCAGCTTATACGGGGGACAGGTCGGGGGCTACACCTTC.

The V and J genes are TRBV5-1 and TRBJ1-2, with 7 nucleotides matching TRBD1. V gave up 3 bases and J gave up 3 bases; unmatched junction bases: 17. This CDR3 has 18 residues. Germline values: CDR1 SGHRS, CDR2 YFSETQ. The chain's CDR3 is CASSSARTGELKDYGYTF. The CDR3 bases are TGCGCCAGCAGCTCAGCCCGGACAGGTGAGCTGAAGGACTATGGCTACACCTTC.

The V and J genes are TRBV5-1 and TRBJ2-3; the match to TRBD1 covers 8 bases. This CDR3 is 20 amino acids long. The trim removed 4 bases at V and 5 bases at J, leaving 24 bases unmatched. Germline V gene data show CDR1 as SGHRS and CDR2 as YFSETQ. The CDR3 reads CASSLPPHATRQGRGDTQYF. CDR3 coding DNA: TGCGCCAGCAGCCTTCCCCCCCACGCCACGCGACAGGGGAGAGGAGATACGCAGTATTTT.

As DNA, the CDR3 is TGTGCCAGCAGCCTCCCGTCTCGGAGGGCTCGGGGCTACACCTTC. Translated: CASSLPSRRARGYTF. The chain employs TRBV5-6 and TRBJ1-2; D is undetermined. The V gene lost 4 bases and the J gene lost 8 bases, with 21 bases spanning the gap. Germline loops: CDR1 SGHDT, CDR2 YYEEEE. This CDR3 region has 15 residues.

On this clone: Other DNA variants within this sample encode the same CDR3. The chain is built from TRBV5-1 and TRBJ1-1, with D maybe TRBD1 (5 bases). V lost 2 bases and J lost 7, with 9 bases in between. The germline CDR1 and CDR2 sequences are SGHRS and YFSETQ. CDR3 length: 12 amino acids. In nucleotides, the CDR3 is TGCGCCAGCAGCTTAGGGGCCAGTGAAGCTTTCTTT. This sequence encodes CASSLGASEAFF.

This clone was recorded a few times. V gene TRBV4-2 combines with J gene TRBJ2-7; 10 nucleotides line up with TRBD2. Looked up from germline, CDR1 is LGHNA and CDR2 is YNFKEQ. This CDR3 contains 15 residues. V lost 4 bases and J lost 1; bases outside the gene matches: 4. The CDR3 region is CASSPRTSGSYEQYF. The DNA of the CDR3 is TGTGCCAGCAGCCCGAGGACTAGCGGTTCCTACGAGCAGTACTTC.

V is TRBV2 and J is TRBJ1-4, with D possibly matching TRBD1 (5 bases). Trimming pared 3 bases from V and 8 bases from J, leaving 19 bases between. The length of the CDR3 is 16 residues. Germline values: CDR1 SNHLY, CDR2 FYNNEI. CDR3 region: CASSEVLGLGGEKLFF. DNA for the CDR3: TGTGCCAGCAGTGAGGTGTTGGGACTGGGGGGAGAAAAACTGTTTTTT.

This clone was recorded once. This chain connects TRBV27 to TRBJ2-7, with D possibly matching TRBD1 (5 bases). V was trimmed by 4 bases and J by 4 bases, leaving 11 bases between them. The CDR3 spans 13 residues. Germline V gene data show CDR1 as MNHEY and CDR2 as SMNVEV (reference sequence). The CDR3 protein is CASSWGSSYEQYF. In DNA, the CDR3 is TGTGCCAGCAGTTGGGGCTCTTCGTACGAGCAGTACTTC.

V usage is TRBV29-1 and J usage is TRBJ1-2; maybe TRBD1 (5 bases). Per the germline V gene, CDR1 is SQVTM and CDR2 is ANQGSEA. The CDR3 runs 12 residues. Trimming removed 4 bases from V and 5 bases from J, with 11 bases in between. The DNA for the CDR3 is TGCAGCGTTGGGAGGGGAGAATATGGCTACACCTTC. It yields the protein CSVGRGEYGYTF.

The CDR3 sequence: CATSRKIAGGTASTDTQYF. CDR3 DNA sequence: TGTGCCACCAGCAGAAAGATAGCGGGAGGGACCGCTAGCACAGATACGCAGTATTTT. The chain recombines TRBV15 with TRBJ2-3; 11 bases agree with TRBD2. Germline lookup yields CDR1 LNHNV and CDR2 YYDKDF (reference sequence). With 2 bases clipped from V and 0 bases from J, the junction kept 10 bases outside the gene matches. CDR3 length: 19 amino acids.

The chain uses TRBV4-1 and TRBJ1-2; 11 bases agree with TRBD1. V was clipped by 1 base and J by 2 bases; unmatched bases: 9. Per the germline V gene, CDR1 is MGHRA and CDR2 is YSYEKL. The CDR3 spans 18 residues. The CDR3 coding sequence is TGCGCCAGCAGCCAAGTACCGGGACAGGGGGATCTAAACTATGGCTACACCTTC. This codes for CASSQVPGQGDLNYGYTF.

The rearrangement uses TRBV27 and TRBJ1-3; weak D call: TRBD1 (6 bases). The CDR3 contains 16 residues. Germline loops: CDR1 MNHEY, CDR2 SMNVEV (reference sequence). With 0 bases removed from V and 1 base from J, the gap between germline ends came to 10 bases. The chain's CDR3 is CASSLSGGASGNTIYF. CDR3 DNA sequence: TGTGCCAGCAGTTTATCGGGGGGGGCGTCTGGAAACACCATATATTTT.

This chain joins TRBV7-9 and TRBJ1-2; 7 bases agree with TRBD1. The CDR3 loop spans 13 amino acids. In germline, CDR1 is SEHNR, CDR2 FQNEAQ (reference sequence). V lost 4 bases, J lost 4 bases, and 3 bases stayed unmatched. As DNA, the CDR3 is TGTGCCAGCAGCTCGACAGGGTCCTATGGCTACACCTTC. Protein: CASSSTGSYGYTF. The entire variable domain, with the rest obtained from reference TRBV7-9 and TRBJ1-2, is as follows: DTGVSQNPRHKITKRGQNVTFRCDPISEHNRLYWYRQTLGQGPEFLTYFQNEAQLEKSRLLSDRFSAERPKGSFSTLEIQRTEQGDSAMYLCASSSTGSYGYTFGSGTRLTVV.

The chain combines TRBV6-1 with TRBJ2-2, with D perhaps matching TRBD1 (6 bases). The V and J ends lost 4 bases and 0 bases respectively, with 15 bases between them. The CDR3 consists of 17 residues. Germline CDR1 is MNHNS and CDR2 is SASEGT. CDR3 nucleotides: TGTGCCAGCAGTGTCCGTTGGGACACGGCGAACACCGGGGAGCTGTTTTTT. Its translation is CASSVRWDTANTGELFF.

V usage is TRBV11-2 and J usage is TRBJ2-3; 13 bases match TRBD2. CDR1 is SGHAT, CDR2 FQNNGV, per germline. V shed 4 bases, J shed 7 bases, and the junction held 14 bases outside the gene matches. The CDR3 loop spans 18 amino acids. The CDR3 loop is CASSSLILTSGRAYTQYF. The CDR3 coding sequence is TGTGCCAGCAGCTCCCTGATCTTAACTAGCGGGAGGGCGTATACGCAGTATTTT.

This rearrangement joins TRBV7-2 to TRBJ2-1; 11 nucleotides line up with TRBD2. Trimming cost V 1 base and J 5 bases; bases outside gene matches: 10. This CDR3 has 18 residues. CDR1 SGHTA and CDR2 FQGNSA come from the germline V gene. The CDR3 bases are TGTGCCAGCAGCTTAGGGGTTTTAGCGGGAGGGCAGAACAATGAGCAGTTCTTC. This codes for CASSLGVLAGGQNNEQFF.

The V gene is TRBV5-1, the J gene TRBJ2-6; 7 bases map to TRBD2. Germline V gene data show CDR1 as SGHRS and CDR2 as YFSETQ. Unmatched junction bases numbered 9, after V lost 2 bases and J lost 4 bases. The CDR3 length is 17 residues. The CDR3, as DNA: TGCGCCAGCAGCTTCCTCCTGGGGGGGACCGGGGCCAACGTCCTGACTTTC. Translating gives CASSFLLGGTGANVLTF.